This entry is about one T cell receptor beta chain. The data were obtained in a study of blood T cell repertoires in COVID-19. The protocol was immunoSEQ multiplex PCR, while the TCRdb copy is restricted to in-frame clones and leaves out a portion. Among around 280,000 clones listed, 75% to 90% were seen once. Trimming left V 6 bases short and J 8 bases short, with 13 bases between. CDR3 length equals 13 residues. The TCR sequence derives from a woman between 35 and 50 years old who had recovered from COVID-19. Specimen: PBMCs or T cells enriched from blood (not recorded which). The rearrangement uses TRBV12-3 or TRBV12-4 and TRBJ1-4; maybe TRBD1 (6 bases). CDR3 region: CASSPGVREKLFF. As DNA, the CDR3 is TGTGCCAGCAGCCCAGGGGTGAGGGAAAAACTGTTTTTT.